This paragraph covers one TCR beta chain sequence. This sample is part of a study of blood T cell repertoires in COVID-19. Background on the study: PBMCs, B-cell-depleted T cells, or T cells provided the cDNA or gDNA that made up the material.

Authors' analysis steps: Researchers report that nucleated cell counts were estimated from reference gene primer amplification. Sequenced by immunoSEQ multiplex PCR; TCRdb stores in-frame clones only, minus some. That table is the source of V, J and clone size, and D and trimming were worked out from the DNA. This table has roughly 260,000 clones, approximately 82% appearing once. The CDR3 has 14 residues. Trimming took off 7 bases at V and 2 bases at J, with 14 bases between the two ends. Germline loops: CDR1 WSHSY, CDR2 SAAADI. This receptor was identified in a woman aged 18-29 years with acute or convalescent COVID-19. The sample taken for sequencing was peripheral blood. J is TRBJ1-2 and V is TRBV10-2; D may be TRBD1 (5 bases). Written as DNA, the CDR3 is TGCGCCAGCACTGGAGGGACGGACAACTATGGCTACACCTTC. Protein sequence: CASTGGTDNYGYTF.